The rows below give T cell receptor beta chains drawn from one sample of a study of blood T cell repertoires in COVID-19. Sequencing was performed with immunoSEQ multiplex PCR; in TCRdb, only in-frame clones are kept and a portion is missing. The sample contains hundreds of thousands of clones, more than 75% of which appear only once. The sample consisted of PBMCs or T cells enriched from blood (not recorded which). The receptors shown here come from a woman aged 55-69 years in a cohort exposed to, infected with or recovered from COVID-19 (not recorded which). Each CDR3 is given with its conserved first and last residue. The order of the fields is clone size, J gene, D gene, V gene, CDR3 protein, CDR3 DNA. D genes are given only for firm matches. A clone size is listed for some rows: how often the clone was seen (once, few, many), or a class if it is expanded.

NA	TRBJ1-2	NA	TRBV28	CASSLGGALGYGYTF	TGTGCCAGCAGTTTAGGGGGGGCGCTTGGCTATGGCTACACCTTC
NA	TRBJ2-3	NA	TRBV9	CASIPTGDSSTDTQYF	TGTGCCAGCATCCCCACCGGCGACTCTAGCACAGATACGCAGTATTTT
NA	TRBJ1-2	NA	TRBV4-3	CASSQDRDKGSWGYTF	TGCGCCAGCAGCCAAGATCGGGACAAAGGGAGTTGGGGCTACACCTTC
NA	TRBJ2-1	TRBD2	TRBV19	CASSGGLAGGPGINEQFF	TGTGCCAGTAGTGGGGGACTAGCGGGAGGGCCGGGGATAAATGAGCAGTTCTTC
NA	TRBJ1-2	NA	TRBV5-4	CASSFGRGTNYGYTF	TGTGCCAGCAGCTTCGGGAGGGGGACTAACTATGGCTACACCTTC
NA	TRBJ2-3	TRBD2	TRBV5-1	CASSFSGGPTDTQYF	TGCGCCAGCAGCTTTAGCGGGGGACCCACAGATACGCAGTATTTT
NA	TRBJ2-6	TRBD2	TRBV7-8	CASSRSGGPHPGANVLTF	TGTGCCAGCAGCCGGTCGGGAGGGCCTCATCCTGGGGCCAACGTCCTGACTTTC
NA	TRBJ2-3	TRBD2	TRBV9	CASGTSVSDTQYF	TGTGCCAGCGGTACTAGCGTATCAGATACGCAGTATTTT
once	TRBJ2-1	NA	TRBV18	CASSPRTGEQFF	TGTGCCAGCTCACCACGTACGGGGGAGCAGTTCTTC
NA	TRBJ2-1	NA	TRBV2	CASTANLEQFF	TGTGCCAGCACTGCGAACCTTGAGCAGTTCTTC
NA	TRBJ2-1	TRBD1	TRBV7-8	CASSPRQGSYNEQFF	TGTGCCAGCAGCCCTCGACAGGGCTCCTACAATGAGCAGTTCTTC
NA	TRBJ2-5	TRBD1	TRBV10-2	CASSATQGARGETQYF	TGCGCCAGCAGTGCAACACAGGGGGCACGAGGGGAGACCCAGTACTTC
once	TRBJ2-3	TRBD2	TRBV5-1	CASSLRTSGDTDTQYF	TGCGCCAGCAGCTTGAGGACTAGCGGTGACACAGATACGCAGTATTTT
NA	TRBJ2-2	NA	TRBV18	CASSPRDNARYSTGELFF	TGTGCCAGCTCACCTCGGGACAATGCTCGGTATAGCACCGGGGAGCTGTTTTTT
NA	TRBJ1-1	TRBD1	TRBV2	CASTRDRTDTEAFF	TGTGCCAGCACCCGGGACAGGACCGACACTGAAGCTTTCTTT
NA	TRBJ1-5	NA	TRBV19	CASSIWAVNQPQHF	TGTGCCAGTAGTATCTGGGCAGTCAATCAGCCCCAGCATTTT
NA	TRBJ2-7	TRBD2	TRBV5-1	CASSFFPSTSGMVYEQYF	TGCGCCAGCAGCTTCTTTCCCTCAACTAGCGGGATGGTCTACGAGCAGTACTTC
NA	TRBJ2-7	NA	TRBV5-1	CASRSQGYEQYF	TGCGCCAGCAGGTCACAGGGCTACGAGCAGTACTTC
NA	TRBJ1-1	TRBD1	TRBV28	CASTQTGKNTEAFF	TGTGCCAGCACTCAGACAGGGAAGAACACTGAAGCTTTCTTT
NA	TRBJ1-6	NA	TRBV27	CASGEISYNSPLHF	TGTGCCAGCGGAGAGATTTCCTATAATTCACCCCTCCACTTT
NA	TRBJ2-2	TRBD2	TRBV14	CASSQDALAGNTGELFF	TGTGCCAGCAGCCAAGATGCACTAGCGGGTAACACCGGGGAGCTGTTTTTT
NA	TRBJ1-1	TRBD1	TRBV18	CASQTGELNTEAFF	TGTGCCAGCCAAACAGGGGAACTGAACACTGAAGCTTTCTTT
once	TRBJ1-2	NA	TRBV4-1	CASSRDPRDNGYTF	TGCGCCAGCAGCCGTGACCCCCGGGACAATGGCTACACCTTC
few	TRBJ2-3	NA	TRBV5-1	CASSLGPGTDTQYF	TGCGCCAGCAGCTTGGGGCCAGGCACAGATACGCAGTATTTT
NA	TRBJ2-1	TRBD2	TRBV11-2	CASSSWTSGSNEQFF	TGTGCCAGCAGCTCGTGGACTAGCGGGAGTAATGAGCAGTTCTTC
NA	TRBJ2-1	TRBD2	TRBV19	CASSIGGGLAGGRNEQFF	TGTGCCAGTAGTATAGGCGGGGGACTAGCGGGAGGTAGGAATGAGCAGTTCTTC
NA	TRBJ2-7	TRBD1	TRBV7-9	CASRHTGTGSYEQYF	TGTGCCAGCAGACACACCGGGACAGGCTCCTACGAGCAGTACTTC
NA	TRBJ2-7	TRBD2	TRBV25-1	CASSSPGTSISYEQYF	TGTGCCAGCAGTAGCCCCGGGACTAGCATCTCCTACGAGCAGTACTTC
NA	TRBJ1-5	TRBD1	TRBV28	CASTGPTGVGQPQHF	TGTGCCAGCACTGGGCCGACAGGGGTCGGTCAGCCCCAGCATTTT
NA	TRBJ1-2	NA	TRBV18	CASSPDSTSYGYTF	TGTGCCAGCTCACCGGATTCGACATCCTATGGCTACACCTTC
once	TRBJ2-7	TRBD1	TRBV28	CASSRTGLHYEQYF	TGTGCCAGCAGTCGGACAGGGCTACACTACGAGCAGTACTTC
NA	TRBJ2-1	TRBD1	TRBV5-8	CASSQGQAYNEQFF	TGTGCCAGCAGCCAGGGACAGGCCTACAATGAGCAGTTCTTC
NA	TRBJ1-2	TRBD1	TRBV4-2	CASSQDLDRESYTF	TGTGCCAGCAGCCAAGATTTAGACAGGGAGAGCTACACCTTC
NA	TRBJ1-6	TRBD1	TRBV6-5	CASSYDGQGRSPLHF	TGTGCCAGCAGTTACGATGGACAGGGGAGATCACCCCTCCACTTT
NA	TRBJ2-1	TRBD2	TRBV6-4	CASSEGAGDWGRSYNEQFF	TGTGCCAGCAGTGAGGGAGCGGGAGATTGGGGCCGCTCCTACAATGAGCAGTTCTTC
NA	TRBJ2-2	TRBD2	TRBV11-2	CASSLTRTSVANTGELFF	TGTGCCAGCAGCCTCACCCGGACTAGCGTAGCGAACACCGGGGAGCTGTTTTTT
NA	TRBJ2-1	NA	TRBV29-1	CSVQTSSNEQFF	TGCAGCGTTCAGACTAGTTCCAATGAGCAGTTCTTC
NA	TRBJ1-3	NA	TRBV7-2	CASSKSGAGNTIYF	TGTGCCAGCAGCAAATCAGGGGCTGGAAACACCATATATTTT
NA	TRBJ1-5	NA	TRBV10-2	CASSESRVQPQHF	TGCGCCAGCAGTGAGTCGCGGGTTCAGCCCCAGCATTTT
NA	TRBJ1-2	TRBD1	TRBV18	CASSPLHGTGEGYTF	TGTGCCAGCTCACCACTTCACGGGACAGGGGAAGGCTACACCTTC
NA	TRBJ1-3	TRBD1	TRBV28	CASSLAGGGNTIYF	TGTGCCAGCAGTCTCGCAGGGGGCGGAAACACCATATATTTT
NA	TRBJ2-1	NA	TRBV4-3	CASSQDLTSWSSYNEQFF	TGCGCCAGCAGCCAAGATTTAACTAGCTGGAGCTCCTACAATGAGCAGTTCTTC
once	TRBJ2-1	NA	TRBV4-1	CASGRDSSYNEQFF	TGCGCCAGCGGGCGGGACAGCTCCTACAATGAGCAGTTCTTC
NA	TRBJ1-4	NA	TRBV30	CAWSDDPGEKLFF	TGTGCCTGGAGTGACGATCCGGGAGAAAAACTGTTTTTT
few	TRBJ1-1	TRBD1	TRBV6-7	CASSSGTGGLDTEAFF	TGTGCCAGCAGCTCCGGGACAGGGGGCTTGGACACTGAAGCTTTCTTT
NA	TRBJ2-2	NA	TRBV5-1	CASSLSRLPGELFF	TGCGCCAGCAGCTTGTCGCGATTGCCCGGGGAGCTGTTTTTT
NA	TRBJ2-7	TRBD2	TRBV27	CASSSGTSGFYEQYF	TGTGCCAGCAGTTCCGGGACTAGCGGTTTCTACGAGCAGTACTTC
NA	TRBJ2-2	NA	TRBV7-9	CASSLMGGGTGELFF	TGTGCCAGCAGCTTAATGGGAGGAGGGACCGGGGAGCTGTTTTTT
NA	TRBJ2-7	TRBD2	TRBV3-1/TRBV3-2	CASRNSGRAAEQYF	TGTGCCAGCAGAAATAGCGGGAGGGCGGCGGAGCAGTACTTC
NA	TRBJ2-3	NA	TRBV11-3	CASSLDTGSDTQYF	TGTGCCAGCAGCTTAGATACGGGATCAGATACGCAGTATTTT
NA	TRBJ2-5	NA	TRBV14	CASSQVSRSLYQETQYF	TGTGCCAGCAGCCAAGTCTCCCGAAGCCTGTACCAAGAGACCCAGTACTTC
NA	TRBJ2-7	NA	TRBV5-1	CASTDGVFEQYF	TGCGCCAGCACGGACGGGGTCTTCGAGCAGTACTTC
once	TRBJ2-5	TRBD2	TRBV7-9	CASSLGAGGPEETQYF	TGTGCCAGCAGCTTAGGGGCGGGAGGGCCGGAGGAGACCCAGTACTTC